Shown below are 17 T cell receptor beta chains from a single sample sequenced in a study of cytomegalovirus exposure and HLA in healthy donors. PCR primers comprised 60 Vbeta and 13 Jbeta primers. Using immunoSEQ multiplex PCR, the repertoire was profiled, and TCRdb retains in-frame clones only, with some absent. The sample has about 160,000 clones. Sequencing was done on a sample of PBMCs. These receptors all stem from a woman aged 60-70 years in good health and CMV-seronegative.

The chain joins TRBV2 to TRBJ2-2; 8 nucleotides line up with TRBD1. With 6 bases clipped from V and 4 bases from J, the junction kept 7 bases outside the gene matches. CDR3 size: 15 residues. Looked up from germline, CDR1 is SNHLY and CDR2 is FYNNEI. This CDR3 is CASRQQGVATGELFF. The DNA of the CDR3 is TGTGCCAGCAGGCAACAGGGGGTTGCCACCGGGGAGCTGTTTTTT.

The chain combines TRBV19 with TRBJ1-3; D is perhaps TRBD1 (6 bases). The V and J ends lost 6 bases and 0 bases respectively, with 9 bases between them. The CDR3 loop spans 14 amino acids. CDR1 is LNHDA, CDR2 SQIVND, per germline (reference sequence). The CDR3 DNA follows: TGTGCCAGTAGACTGACAGGCTCTGGAAACACCATATATTTT. It codes for CASRLTGSGNTIYF.

This chain's CDR3 is CASRPGGRWSEAFF. As DNA, the CDR3 is TGTGCCAGCAGACCAGGGGGCAGGTGGTCTGAAGCTTTCTTT. This chain connects TRBV6-5 to TRBJ1-1; 8 bases fit TRBD1. V gave up 6 bases and J gave up 6 bases; unmatched junction bases: 9. CDR3 length: 14 residues. Germline V gene sequence: CDR1 MNHEY, CDR2 SVGAGI.

The rearrangement joins TRBV7-7 to TRBJ2-5; 9 positions agree with TRBD1. This CDR3 spans 14 amino acids. CDR1 and CDR2 from the germline V gene are SSHAT and FNYEAQ (reference sequence). Germline trimming cut 4 bases from V and 5 bases from J; bases unmatched to any gene: 5. The CDR3: CASSSQGAGETQYF. The CDR3 DNA follows: TGTGCCAGCAGCTCACAGGGGGCGGGGGAGACCCAGTACTTC.

The chain carries TRBV25-1 and TRBJ1-5; tentative D call: TRBD1 (5 bases). V lost 6 bases and J lost 7, with 16 bases in between. Germline CDR1 reads MGHDK; CDR2 reads SYGVNS. The CDR3 length is 14 residues. CDR3 sequence (DNA): TGTGCCAGCAGCCAAGGGGCCTCCAGGCAGCCCCAGCATTTT. Residues: CASSQGASRQPQHF.

The V call is TRBV5-1, the J call TRBJ2-2; TRBD1 might be the D (6 bases). Trimming took 2 bases from V and 4 from J, leaving 18 bases between them. CDR3 length equals 17 residues. Germline CDR1 reads SGHRS; CDR2 reads YFSETQ. The CDR3 nucleotides are TGCGCCAGCAGCTTATCGGGACAATCGGTTGGCACCGGGGAGCTGTTTTTT. It encodes CASSLSGQSVGTGELFF.

The V and J genes are TRBV5-6 and TRBJ2-1, with TRBD2 matching 8 bases. Per the germline V gene, CDR1 is SGHDT and CDR2 is YYEEEE. The CDR3 is 15 amino acids. Germline trimming cut 3 bases from V and 6 bases from J; bases unmatched to any gene: 8. The CDR3 nucleotides read TGTGCCAGCAGCTCTCGGGGGGGGACGGGCAATGAGCAGTTCTTC. It translates to CASSSRGGTGNEQFF. The entire variable domain, with the rest obtained from reference TRBV5-6 and TRBJ2-1, is as follows: DAGVTQSPTHLIKTRGQQVTLRCSPKSGHDTVSWYQQALGQGPQFIFQYYEEEERQRGNFPDRFSGHQFPNYSSELNVNALLLGDSALYLCASSSRGGTGNEQFFGPGTRLTVL.

The gene calls are TRBV4-1 and TRBJ2-7; TRBD1 might be the D (5 bases). CDR1 is MGHRA and CDR2 is YSYEKL in the germline V gene. Trimming removed 1 base at V and 3 bases at J, with 10 bases between. The CDR3 is 14 residues long. The CDR3 protein is CASSQGQGIYEQYF. CDR3 DNA: TGCGCCAGCAGCCAAGGGCAGGGCATCTACGAGCAGTACTTC.

The CDR3 reads CTSSLGLSSFYEQYF. The DNA of the CDR3 is TGCACCAGCAGCTTGGGACTCTCATCCTTCTACGAGCAGTACTTC. The rearrangement joins TRBV1 to TRBJ2-7; the table gives TRBD2 as D, unverified against the DNA. TRBV1 is described as a pseudogene. The CDR3 contains 15 residues.

The chain's CDR3 is CAISESGDRGSGYTF. CDR3 nucleotides: TGTGCCATCAGTGAGTCGGGAGACAGGGGAAGTGGCTACACCTTC. The chain couples TRBV10-3 to TRBJ1-2; 8 nucleotides align to TRBD1. V lost 0 bases, J lost 7 bases, and 7 bases stayed unmatched. CDR3 size: 15 residues. CDR1 and CDR2 (germline): ENHRY, SYGVKD.

V usage is TRBV2 and J usage is TRBJ1-5; TRBD1 agrees at 12 bases. Germline CDR1 SNHLY, CDR2 FYNNEI. Trimming removed 7 bases from V and 6 bases from J; junction bases left unmatched: 7. The CDR3 is 15 residues long. CDR3 sequence reads: CASNRDRGLFQPQHF. The CDR3 DNA sequence: TGTGCCAGCAATCGGGACAGGGGGCTGTTTCAGCCCCAGCATTTT.

The rearrangement links TRBV18 to TRBJ1-6; D might be TRBD1 (5 bases). The CDR3 length is 18 residues. Trimming stripped 2 bases from V and 5 bases from J, with 19 bases between. Germline V gene sequence: CDR1 KGHSH, CDR2 LQKENI. Written as DNA, the CDR3 is TGTGCCAGCTCACCAACGACGATTCCAACAGGCCATAATTCACCCCTCCACTTT. This translates into CASSPTTIPTGHNSPLHF.

J is TRBJ2-1 and V is TRBV4-1, with D possibly being TRBD2 (6 bases). Germline assignment: CDR1 MGHRA and CDR2 YSYEKL. The CDR3 length is 14 residues. The ends were cut back, 4 bases at V and 11 bases at J, with 18 bases in the middle. Written as DNA, the CDR3 is TGCGCCAGCAGCCCCAACGGGGGTGAGGGGCAGCAGTTCTTC. Its translation is CASSPNGGEGQQFF.

The chain recombines TRBV5-4 with TRBJ2-2; 9 bases map to TRBD1. Germline trimming cut 4 bases from V and 3 bases from J; bases unmatched to any gene: 10. CDR1 SGHNT and CDR2 YYREEE come from the germline V gene (reference sequence). CDR3 length: 17 amino acids. The CDR3 reads CASSPAPGQGDTGELFF. The CDR3 DNA follows: TGTGCCAGCAGCCCGGCACCGGGACAGGGAGACACCGGGGAGCTGTTTTTT.

The chain joins TRBV18 to TRBJ2-3, with D unresolved. There are 13 residues in the CDR3. The V end was cut by 3 bases, the J end by 4 bases, with 8 bases between. CDR1 is KGHSH and CDR2 is LQKENI in the germline V gene. In DNA form, the CDR3 reads TGTGCCAGCTCACCTCTACGGGCAGATACGCAGTATTTT. The encoded protein is CASSPLRADTQYF.

The rearrangement uses TRBV5-8 and TRBJ2-3, with TRBD1 matching 7 bases. Trimming cost V 4 bases and J 7 bases; bases outside gene matches: 12. This CDR3 comprises 15 residues. Germline V lookup: CDR1 SGHTS, CDR2 YDEGEE. The CDR3: CASSTATDRVNTQYF. CDR3 DNA: TGTGCCAGCAGCACCGCAACTGACAGGGTTAATACGCAGTATTTT.

The V call is TRBV11-2, the J call TRBJ1-3; D is possibly TRBD1 (5 bases). V lost 1 base and J lost 1, with 8 bases in between. CDR1 and CDR2 from the germline V gene are SGHAT and FQNNGV. CDR3 length: 15 residues. CDR3 bases: TGTGCCAGCAGCTTAGGCACAGGTTCTGGAAACACCATATATTTT. This gives the protein CASSLGTGSGNTIYF.